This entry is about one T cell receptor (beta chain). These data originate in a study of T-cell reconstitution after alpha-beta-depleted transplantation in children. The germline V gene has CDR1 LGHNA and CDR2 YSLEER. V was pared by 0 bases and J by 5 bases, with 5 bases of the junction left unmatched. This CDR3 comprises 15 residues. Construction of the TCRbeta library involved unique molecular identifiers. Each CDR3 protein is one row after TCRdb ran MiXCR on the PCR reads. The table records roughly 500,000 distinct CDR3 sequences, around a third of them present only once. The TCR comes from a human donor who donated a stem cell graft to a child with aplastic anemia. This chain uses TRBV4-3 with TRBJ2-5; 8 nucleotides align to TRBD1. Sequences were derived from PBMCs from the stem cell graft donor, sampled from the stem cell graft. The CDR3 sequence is CASSQDRGHGETQYF. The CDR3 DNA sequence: TGCGCCAGCAGCCAAGACAGGGGGCATGGTGAGACCCAGTACTTC.